This T cell receptor (beta chain) was observed in a study of T cell clones after liver transplantation. Study context: As an antigen-independent comparator, third-party-reactive TCRbeta sequences came from pre-transplant mixed lymphocyte reactions.

This clone was recorded once. The CDR3 runs 13 residues. V was clipped by 6 bases and J by 7 bases, with 15 bases between them. Germline CDR1 is MGHDK and CDR2 is SYGVNS. Produced via immunoSEQ multiplex PCR; TCRdb's table is partial and in-frame only. The table has 85,000 to 130,000 clones, 82% seen once. The material sequenced was CD4+ T cells from blood, taken before liver transplant. This chain links TRBV25-1 with TRBJ1-2; possibly TRBD1 for D (6 bases). The TCR was taken from a human donor who received a liver transplant. The CDR3 loop is CASSRDKGRGYTF. The CDR3 DNA sequence: TGTGCCAGCAGCCGGGACAAGGGCCGTGGCTACACCTTC.